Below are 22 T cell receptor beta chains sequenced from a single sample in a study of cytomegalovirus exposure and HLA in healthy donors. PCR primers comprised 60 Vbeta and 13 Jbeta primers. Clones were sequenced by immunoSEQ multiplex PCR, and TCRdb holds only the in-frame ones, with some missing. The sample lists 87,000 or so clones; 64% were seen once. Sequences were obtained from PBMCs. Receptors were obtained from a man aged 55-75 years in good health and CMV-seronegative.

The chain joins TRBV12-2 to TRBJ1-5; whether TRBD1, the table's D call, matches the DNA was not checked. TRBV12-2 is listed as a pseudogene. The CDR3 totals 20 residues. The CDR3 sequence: CASRLGPGTGPYYSNQPQHF. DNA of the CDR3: TGTGCAAGTCGCTTAGGTCCCGGGACAGGGCCCTATTATAGCAATCAGCCCCAGCATTTT.

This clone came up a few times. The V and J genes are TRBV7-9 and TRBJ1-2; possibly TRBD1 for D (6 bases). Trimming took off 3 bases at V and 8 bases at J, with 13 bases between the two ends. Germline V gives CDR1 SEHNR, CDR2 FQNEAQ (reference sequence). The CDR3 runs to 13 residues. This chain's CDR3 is CASSLVQGQGYTF. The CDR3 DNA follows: TGTGCCAGCAGCTTGGTACAGGGCCAGGGCTACACCTTC.

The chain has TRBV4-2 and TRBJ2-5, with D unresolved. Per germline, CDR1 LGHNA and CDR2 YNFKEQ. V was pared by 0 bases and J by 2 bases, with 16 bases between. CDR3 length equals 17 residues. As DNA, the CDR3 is TGTGCCAGCAGCCAAGATCGGAGAATAGCCTATCAAGAGACCCAGTACTTC. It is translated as CASSQDRRIAYQETQYF.

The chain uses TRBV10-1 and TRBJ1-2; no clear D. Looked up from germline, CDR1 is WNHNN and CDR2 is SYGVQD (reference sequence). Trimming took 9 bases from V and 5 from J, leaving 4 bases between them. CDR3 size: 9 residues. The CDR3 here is CASSYGYTF. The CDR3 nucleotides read TGCGCCAGTTCTTATGGCTACACCTTC.

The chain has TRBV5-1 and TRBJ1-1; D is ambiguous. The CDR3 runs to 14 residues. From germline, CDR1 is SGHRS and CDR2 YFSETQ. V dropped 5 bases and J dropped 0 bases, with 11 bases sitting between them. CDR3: CASSAVQMNTEAFF. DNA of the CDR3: TGCGCCAGCAGTGCGGTTCAGATGAACACTGAAGCTTTCTTT.

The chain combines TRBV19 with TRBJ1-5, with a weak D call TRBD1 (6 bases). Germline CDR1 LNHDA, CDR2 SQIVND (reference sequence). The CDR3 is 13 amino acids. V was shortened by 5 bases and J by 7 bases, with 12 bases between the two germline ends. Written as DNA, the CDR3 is TGTGCCAGTAGTCAACAGGGCCGGCAGCCCCAGCATTTT. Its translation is CASSQQGRQPQHF.

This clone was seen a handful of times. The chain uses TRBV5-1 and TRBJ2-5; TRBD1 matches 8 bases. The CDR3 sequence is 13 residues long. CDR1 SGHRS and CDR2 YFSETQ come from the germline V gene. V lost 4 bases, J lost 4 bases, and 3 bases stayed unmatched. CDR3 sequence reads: CASSQTGGETQYF. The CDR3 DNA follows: TGCGCCAGCAGCCAAACAGGGGGAGAGACCCAGTACTTC.

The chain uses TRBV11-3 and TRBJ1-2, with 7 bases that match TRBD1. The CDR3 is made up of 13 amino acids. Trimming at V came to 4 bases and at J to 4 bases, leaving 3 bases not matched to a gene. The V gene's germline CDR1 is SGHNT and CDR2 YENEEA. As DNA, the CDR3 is TGTGCCAGCAGCTCGACAGGGATCTATGGCTACACCTTC. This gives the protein CASSSTGIYGYTF.

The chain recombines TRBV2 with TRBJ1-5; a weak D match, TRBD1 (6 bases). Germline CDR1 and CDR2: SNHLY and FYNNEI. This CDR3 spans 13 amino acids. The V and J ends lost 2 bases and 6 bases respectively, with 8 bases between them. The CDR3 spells CASSERGFQPQHF. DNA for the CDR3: TGTGCCAGCAGTGAAAGGGGGTTTCAGCCCCAGCATTTT.

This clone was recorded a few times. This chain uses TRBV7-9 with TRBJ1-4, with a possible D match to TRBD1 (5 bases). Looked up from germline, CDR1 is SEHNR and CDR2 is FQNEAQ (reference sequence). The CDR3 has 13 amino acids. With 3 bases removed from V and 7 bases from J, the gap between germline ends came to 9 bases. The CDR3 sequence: CASSFDSTEKLFF. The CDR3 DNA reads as TGTGCCAGCAGCTTCGACAGCACTGAAAAACTGTTTTTT.

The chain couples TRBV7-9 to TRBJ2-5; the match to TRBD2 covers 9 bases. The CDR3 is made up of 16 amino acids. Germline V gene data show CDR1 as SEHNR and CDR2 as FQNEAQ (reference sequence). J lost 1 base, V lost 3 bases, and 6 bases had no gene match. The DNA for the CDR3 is TGTGCCAGCAGCTTTGGAGCGGGGGGATCCCAAGAGACCCAGTACTTC. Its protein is CASSFGAGGSQETQYF.

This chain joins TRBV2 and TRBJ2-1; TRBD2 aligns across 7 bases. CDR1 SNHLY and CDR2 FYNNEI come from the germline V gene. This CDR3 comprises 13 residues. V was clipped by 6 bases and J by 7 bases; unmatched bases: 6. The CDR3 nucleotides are TGTGCCAGCAGGGCAAGGCGGGAGAATGAGCAGTTCTTC. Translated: CASRARRENEQFF.

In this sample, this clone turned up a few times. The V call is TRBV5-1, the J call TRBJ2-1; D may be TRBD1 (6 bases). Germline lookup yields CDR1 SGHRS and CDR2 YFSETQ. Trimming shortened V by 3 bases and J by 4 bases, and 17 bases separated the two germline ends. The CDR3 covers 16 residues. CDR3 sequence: CASSSRTGTFYNEQFF. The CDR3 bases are TGCGCCAGCAGCTCCCGTACCGGGACATTTTACAATGAGCAGTTCTTC.

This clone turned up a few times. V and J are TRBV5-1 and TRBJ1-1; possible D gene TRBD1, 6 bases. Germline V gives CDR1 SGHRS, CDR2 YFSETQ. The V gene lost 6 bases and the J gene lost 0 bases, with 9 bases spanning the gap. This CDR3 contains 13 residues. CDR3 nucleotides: TGCGCCAGCAAGGACAGTTTGAACACTGAAGCTTTCTTT. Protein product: CASKDSLNTEAFF. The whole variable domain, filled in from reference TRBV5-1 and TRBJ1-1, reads KAGVTQTPRYLIKTRGQQVTLSCSPISGHRSVSWYQQTPGQGLQFLFEYFSETQRNKGNFPGRFSGRQFSNSRSEMNVSTLELGDSALYLCASKDSLNTEAFFGQGTRLTVV.

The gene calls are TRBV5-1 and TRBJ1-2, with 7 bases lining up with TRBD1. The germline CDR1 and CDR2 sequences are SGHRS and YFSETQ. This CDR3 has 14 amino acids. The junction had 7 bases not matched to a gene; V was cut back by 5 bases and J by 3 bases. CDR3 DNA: TGCGCCAGCAGGGGACGGACAGGCGACTATGGCTACACCTTC. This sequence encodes CASRGRTGDYGYTF.

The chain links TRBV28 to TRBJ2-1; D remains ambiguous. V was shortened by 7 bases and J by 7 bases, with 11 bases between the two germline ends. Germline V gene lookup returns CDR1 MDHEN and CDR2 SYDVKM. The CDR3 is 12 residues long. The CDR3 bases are TGTGCCAGCACTTCCGGTGAGAATGAGCAGTTCTTC. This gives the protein CASTSGENEQFF.

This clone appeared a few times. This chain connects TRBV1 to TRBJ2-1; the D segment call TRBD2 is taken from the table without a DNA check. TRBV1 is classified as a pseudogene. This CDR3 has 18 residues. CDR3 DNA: TGCACCAGCAGCCAAGCTCCCTTCACTCCGAGCTCCTACAATGAGCAGTTCTTC. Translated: CTSSQAPFTPSSYNEQFF.

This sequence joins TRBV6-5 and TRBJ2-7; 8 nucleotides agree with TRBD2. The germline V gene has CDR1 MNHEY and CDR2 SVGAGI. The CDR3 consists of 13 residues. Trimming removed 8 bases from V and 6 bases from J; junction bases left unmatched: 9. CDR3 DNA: TGTGCCAGCCCCGACGGGGGGGGGATCGAGCAGTACTTC. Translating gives CASPDGGGIEQYF.

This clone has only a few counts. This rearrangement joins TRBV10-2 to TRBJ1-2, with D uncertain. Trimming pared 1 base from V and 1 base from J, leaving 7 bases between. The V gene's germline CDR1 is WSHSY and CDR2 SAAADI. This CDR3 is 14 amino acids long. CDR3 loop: CASSELTINYGYTF. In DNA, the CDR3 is TGCGCCAGCAGTGAGTTGACAATTAACTATGGCTACACCTTC.

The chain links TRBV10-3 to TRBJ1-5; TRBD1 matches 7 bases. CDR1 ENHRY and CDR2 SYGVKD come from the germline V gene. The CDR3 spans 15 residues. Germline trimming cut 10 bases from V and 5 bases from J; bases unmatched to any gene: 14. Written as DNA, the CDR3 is TGTGCCACGACCAGGGGGGACCGGGTGGATCAGCCCCAGCATTTT. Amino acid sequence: CATTRGDRVDQPQHF.

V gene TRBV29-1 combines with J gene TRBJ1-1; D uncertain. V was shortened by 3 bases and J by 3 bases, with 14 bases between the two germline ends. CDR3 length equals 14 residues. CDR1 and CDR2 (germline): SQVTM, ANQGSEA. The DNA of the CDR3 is TGCAGCGTTGAGCCCGGGGTTAAGGACACTGAAGCTTTCTTT. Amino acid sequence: CSVEPGVKDTEAFF.

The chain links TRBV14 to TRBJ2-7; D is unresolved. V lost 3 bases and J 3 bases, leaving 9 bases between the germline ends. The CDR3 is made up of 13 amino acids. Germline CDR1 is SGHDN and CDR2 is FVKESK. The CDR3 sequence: CASSHDTNYEQYF. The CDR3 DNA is TGTGCCAGCAGCCATGACACGAACTACGAGCAGTACTTC.